A selection of T cell receptor beta chains follows, all from one sample in a study of control samples from healthy donors and cancer patients. Generated by immunoSEQ multiplex PCR, the TCRdb table keeps only in-frame clones and is missing some. The sample has roughly 130,000 clones, approximately 94% seen once; the top ten hold about 1.7%. Sequenced material: PBMCs. Source of these receptors: a man aged 50-59 years with head and neck cancer. Each CDR3 is given with its conserved first and last residue. Each record gives: V gene, D gene, CDR3 length, clone size, J gene, CDR3 protein, CDR3 DNA. The D gene is left open where the match is weak. Size is omitted from some rows. Given values are once, few, many or a class for expanded clones.

>TRBV6-5|-|14|once|TRBJ1-2
CASSYLRGDYGYTF
TGTGCCAGCAGTTACTTACGGGGGGACTATGGCTACACCTTC
>TRBV30|-|14|-|TRBJ2-2
CAWRVGSGTGELFF
TGTGCCTGGAGGGTGGGGTCGGGGACCGGGGAGCTGTTTTTT
>TRBV5-1|TRBD2|14|once|TRBJ2-3
CASKVAGRTDTQYF
TGCGCCAGCAAGGTAGCGGGGAGAACAGATACGCAGTATTTT
>TRBV7-9|-|11|-|TRBJ2-5
CASTSQETQYF
TGTGCCAGCACCTCACAAGAGACCCAGTACTTC
>TRBV7-8|-|14|once|TRBJ1-1
CASSLKSGVAEAFF
TGTGCCAGCAGCTTAAAGTCGGGTGTCGCTGAAGCTTTCTTT
>TRBV19|-|13|once|TRBJ2-5
CASSHWGAETQYF
TGTGCCAGTAGTCACTGGGGTGCGGAGACCCAGTACTTC
>TRBV3-1/TRBV3-2|TRBD2|18|-|TRBJ2-3
CASSQGVRVGLAGDTQYF
TGTGCCAGCAGCCAAGGCGTTAGGGTTGGACTAGCGGGAGATACGCAGTATTTT
>TRBV19|-|14|-|TRBJ1-6
CASSFRGGDSPLHF
TGTGCCAGTAGTTTTAGGGGGGGTGATTCACCCCTCCACTTT
>TRBV30|-|14|-|TRBJ1-6
CAWSVGRGGSPLHF
TGTGCCTGGAGTGTAGGCAGGGGAGGTTCACCCCTCCACTTT
>TRBV30|-|14|-|TRBJ1-1
CAWSVGTGNTEAFF
TGTGCCTGGAGTGTAGGAACGGGGAACACTGAAGCTTTCTTT
>TRBV15|-|15|-|TRBJ2-3
CATSRAWLLSDTQYF
TGTGCCACCAGCAGAGCCTGGCTGCTTTCAGATACGCAGTATTTT